This T cell receptor beta chain comes out of a study of pediatric ulcerative colitis. Overall study findings and caveats: Blood-derived T cells may be present in rectal pinch biopsies. Clonal expansions reduced rectal repertoire diversity in acute severe colitis.

Of note for this clone: Its antigen remains unidentified.

This was a survey-level run. Method: immunoSEQ multiplex PCR; TCRdb's copy keeps in-frame clones and lacks some. Seen here are about 36,000 clones, around 78% observed once, and the top ten hold 0.74%. One to two pinch biopsies were taken from the rectum during colonoscopy. The diagnostic colonoscopy in ulcerative colitis patients preceded any immunosuppressive treatment. The specimen was gut tissue. This receptor was identified in a boy aged 5-17 years with moderate ulcerative colitis.

The DNA of the CDR3 is TGCGCCAGCAGCTTGGTGGCGGGAGGGCCAGTCATTAACATTCAGTACTTC. As protein: CASSLVAGGPVINIQYF. The chain joins TRBV5-1 to TRBJ2-4, with 9 bases that match TRBD2. The CDR3 runs 17 residues. CDR1 is SGHRS, CDR2 YFSETQ, per germline. The V segment lost 0 bases and the J segment 7 bases; nucleotides outside the gene matches: 11.